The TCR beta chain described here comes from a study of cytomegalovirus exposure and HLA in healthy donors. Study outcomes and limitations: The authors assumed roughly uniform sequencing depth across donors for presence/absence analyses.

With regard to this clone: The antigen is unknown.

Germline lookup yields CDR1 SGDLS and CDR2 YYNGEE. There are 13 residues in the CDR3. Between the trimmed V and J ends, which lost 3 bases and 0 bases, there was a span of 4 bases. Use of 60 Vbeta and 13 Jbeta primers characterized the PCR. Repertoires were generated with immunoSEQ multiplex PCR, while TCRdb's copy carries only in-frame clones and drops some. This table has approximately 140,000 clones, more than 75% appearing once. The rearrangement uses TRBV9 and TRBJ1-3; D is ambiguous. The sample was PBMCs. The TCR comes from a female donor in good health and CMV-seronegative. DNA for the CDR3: TGTGCCAGCAGCGATCTCTCTGGAAACACCATATATTTT. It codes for CASSDLSGNTIYF.